These 19 T cell receptor beta chains share one sample of origin, sequenced in a study of blood T cells in healthy people across ages. A J-beta primer mix and a sample-barcoded 5' primer were used in a second PCR of about 7 to 12 cycles. MiXCR, run by TCRdb on the 5' RACE reads, gives a single entry per CDR3 protein. The table has almost 300,000 distinct CDR3 sequences, 27% seen once. Sequenced: blood. These receptors were collected from a woman in her 70s in good health.

The V gene is TRBV10-3, the J gene TRBJ1-3, with D unclear. The CDR3 is made up of 11 amino acids. V lost 6 bases to trimming and J lost 6 bases, with 6 bases between them. CDR1 and CDR2 (germline): ENHRY, SYGVKD. CDR3 sequence: CAIRRENTIYF. The DNA of the CDR3 is TGTGCCATCAGAAGGGAAAACACCATATATTTT.

The rearrangement joins TRBV3-1 to TRBJ2-6; possibly TRBD2 for D (7 bases). Trimming cost V 4 bases and J 2 bases, with 12 bases left between them. Germline CDR1 reads LGHDT; CDR2 reads YNNKEL (reference sequence). The CDR3 has 16 amino acids. CDR3 protein: CASSLGGLPGANVLTF. The CDR3 DNA sequence: TGTGCCAGCAGCCTAGGGGGACTACCTGGGGCCAACGTCCTGACTTTC.

This clonotype was counted many times. The chain couples TRBV20-1 to TRBJ2-1; 13 bases map to TRBD2. Per the germline V gene, CDR1 is DFQATT and CDR2 is SNEGSKA (reference sequence). Trimming took 5 bases from V and 6 from J; bases not matched to a gene: 13. The CDR3 has 17 amino acids. The CDR3 nucleotides are TGCAGTGCTGACCCGGGGTCTGGGACTAGCGGGATCAATGAGCAGTTCTTC. Translated: CSADPGSGTSGINEQFF.

In its sample, this clonotype was seen many times. The J gene is TRBJ2-3, the V gene TRBV29-1; tentatively, D is TRBD1 (6 bases). V lost 4 bases, J lost 2 bases, and 16 bases lay in between. Germline CDR1 is SQVTM and CDR2 is ANQGSEA. The CDR3 spans 15 residues. The CDR3 is CSVVSGAHSTDTQYF. CDR3 coding DNA: TGCAGCGTTGTATCAGGGGCTCATTCCACAGATACGCAGTATTTT.

This clonotype was counted many times. The chain couples TRBV28 to TRBJ2-5; D is unresolved. Between the trimmed V and J ends, which lost 7 bases and 3 bases, there was a span of 18 bases. Germline V lookup: CDR1 MDHEN, CDR2 SYDVKM. This CDR3 spans 15 amino acids. The CDR3 DNA sequence: TGTGCCAGCACCACATATTTGGGTCTAAAAGAGACCCAGTACTTC. The encoded protein is CASTTYLGLKETQYF.

This clonotype has just a few counts. The V and J genes are TRBV5-4 and TRBJ2-5; D uncertain. The ends were cut back, 4 bases at V and 5 bases at J, with 12 bases in the middle. Germline V gives CDR1 SGHNT, CDR2 YYREEE (reference sequence). The CDR3 sequence is 13 residues long. In DNA form, the CDR3 reads TGTGCCAGCAGCCAGACGGTGAGGGAGACCCAGTACTTC. Amino acid sequence: CASSQTVRETQYF.

V gene TRBV27 combines with J gene TRBJ2-1; D unresolved. Germline V gives CDR1 MNHEY, CDR2 SMNVEV (reference sequence). V lost 5 bases and J 10 bases, leaving 12 bases between the germline ends. This CDR3 is built from 12 residues. The CDR3 protein is CASSADPVEQFF. CDR3 in DNA: TGTGCCAGCAGTGCCGACCCGGTGGAGCAGTTCTTC.

The sample holds a few counts of this clonotype. J is TRBJ2-5 and V is TRBV10-3; 8 bases align to TRBD1. The V gene end was trimmed by 4 bases and the J gene end by 2 bases; junction bases not matched to a gene: 3. The length of the CDR3 is 14 residues. Germline lookup yields CDR1 ENHRY and CDR2 SYGVKD. CDR3 in amino acids: CAISAGTGQETQYF. CDR3 bases: TGTGCCATCAGTGCCGGGACAGGTCAAGAGACCCAGTACTTC.

The V gene is TRBV20-1, the J gene TRBJ2-5, with a weak D call TRBD2 (7 bases). Matching the DNA end better, TRBJ2-1 makes the J call doubtful. Germline V CDR1 and CDR2: DFQATT, SNEGSKA (reference sequence). The CDR3 runs to 13 residues. This CDR3 is CSANKGEGKEQFF. In DNA form, the CDR3 reads TGCAGTGCTAATAAGGGGGAGGGAAAGGAGCAGTTCTTC.

This chain connects TRBV12-3 or TRBV12-4 to TRBJ2-3; 9 positions match TRBD2. This CDR3 has 15 residues. The J segment lost 10 bases and the V segment lost 5 bases, leaving 13 bases of the junction unmatched. The CDR3: CASSRGRAGGDAQYF. CDR3 nucleotide sequence: TGTGCCAGCAGTCGCGGACGAGCGGGAGGTGATGCGCAGTATTTT.

The chain links TRBV4-2 to TRBJ1-3; no clear D gene. The CDR3 consists of 15 residues. V was pared by 4 bases and J by 4 bases, with 14 bases between. Germline lookup yields CDR1 LGHNA and CDR2 YNFKEQ. The CDR3 sequence: CASSLHLPSGNTIYF. The CDR3 DNA sequence: TGTGCCAGCAGCCTCCATCTACCCTCAGGAAACACCATATATTTT.

This clonotype has more than one count but fewer than ten. This CDR3 is CASSLVSLGQETQYF. The CDR3 DNA reads as TGTGCCAGCAGCTTAGTCTCTCTGGGCCAGGAGACCCAGTACTTC. The chain recombines TRBV7-2 with TRBJ2-5; D is ambiguous. Trimming stripped 1 base from V and 5 bases from J, with 14 bases between. Germline V CDR1 and CDR2: SGHTA, FQGNSA. The length of the CDR3 is 15 residues.

The gene calls are TRBV5-1 and TRBJ2-3; D not certain. This CDR3 is 14 amino acids long. The V end lost 0 bases, the J end lost 2 bases, and 7 bases lay between the germline ends. Germline V gives CDR1 SGHRS, CDR2 YFSETQ. The CDR3 spells CASSLVSNTDTQYF. The CDR3 DNA sequence: TGCGCCAGCAGCTTGGTATCTAACACAGATACGCAGTATTTT.

The rearrangement joins TRBV7-3 to TRBJ2-5; TRBD1 matches at 8 bases. The DNA end is more similar to TRBJ2-7, so the J call may be wrong. The germline V gene encodes CDR1 SGHTA and CDR2 FQGTGA. The CDR3 covers 15 residues. CDR3 loop: CASSNTGTGPYEQYF. The DNA of the CDR3 is TGTGCCAGCAGCAACACCGGGACAGGTCCCTACGAGCAGTACTTC.

This clonotype was seen only a few times. Here the CDR3 reads CASKIIGENIQYF. CDR3 DNA sequence: TGCGCCAGCAAGATTATAGGGGAAAACATTCAGTACTTC. V and J are TRBV5-1 and TRBJ2-4; possibly TRBD1 for D (5 bases). V lost 6 bases and J lost 5, with 12 bases in between. CDR1 and CDR2 (germline): SGHRS, YFSETQ. The CDR3 length is 13 residues.

This clonotype has only a few counts. The CDR3, as DNA: TGCAGCGTGACAGGGAGCAGCGAAAAACTGTTTTTT. Its protein is CSVTGSSEKLFF. This chain connects TRBV29-1 to TRBJ1-4, with 7 bases lining up with TRBD1. The V gene's germline CDR1 is SQVTM and CDR2 ANQGSEA. Losses at the gene ends were 6 bases for V and 8 bases for J; bases not matched to a gene: 6. This CDR3 contains 12 residues.

V usage is TRBV5-1 and J usage is TRBJ2-7, with a tentative D call TRBD2 (5 bases). This CDR3 is 15 amino acids long. Looked up from germline, CDR1 is SGHRS and CDR2 is YFSETQ. V lost 1 base and J 1 base, leaving 12 bases between the germline ends. CDR3 sequence reads: CASSLLITGSYEQYF. Here the CDR3 DNA reads TGCGCCAGCAGCTTGTTGATCACGGGATCCTACGAGCAGTACTTC.

With respect to this clonotype: The junction does not match germline at one end; this may be a read error. The V gene is TRBV7-7, the J gene TRBJ2-5; D may match TRBD1 or TRBD2 (6 bases each). Germline CDR1 is SSHAT and CDR2 is FNYEAQ (reference sequence). The CDR3 spans 15 residues. The CDR3 loop reads CASSLGGTSQETQYF. CDR3 in DNA: TGTGCTAGCAGCTTAGGGGGGACTTCTCAAGAGACCCAGTACTTC.

This chain joins TRBV27 and TRBJ2-5; TRBD2 agrees at 11 bases. Trimming took 7 bases from V and 5 from J; bases not matched to a gene: 12. CDR3 length equals 16 residues. The germline V gene has CDR1 MNHEY and CDR2 SMNVEV (reference sequence). CDR3 DNA sequence: TGTGCCAGCACTTCGATAGCGGGAGGGCCGTGGGAGACCCAGTACTTC. Its translation: CASTSIAGGPWETQYF.